Following are 30 T cell receptor beta chains from one sample sequenced in a study of blood T cell repertoires in COVID-19. Sequenced by immunoSEQ multiplex PCR; TCRdb stores in-frame clones only, minus some. Of roughly 60,000 clones in the sample, 70% to 85% were seen once. The sample was peripheral blood. Source of these receptors: a man aged 60-69 years with acute or convalescent COVID-19.

This clone was seen once. The chain employs TRBV19 and TRBJ2-5; D perhaps matches TRBD1 (6 bases). V was shortened by 10 bases and J by 6 bases, with 18 bases between the two germline ends. The CDR3 loop spans 13 amino acids. Germline V CDR1 and CDR2: LNHDA, SQIVND (reference sequence). CDR3 coding DNA: TGTGCCAATCAACAGGGACGGCTGAAGACCCAGTACTTC. Protein product: CANQQGRLKTQYF.

The rearrangement joins TRBV10-2 to TRBJ2-1; TRBD2 agrees at 7 bases. Trimming took 2 bases from V and 13 from J; bases not matched to a gene: 5. The germline V gene has CDR1 WSHSY and CDR2 SAAADI. The CDR3 has 12 residues. The CDR3 protein is CASSEMGGRQFF. CDR3 coding DNA: TGCGCCAGCAGTGAGATGGGGGGGAGACAGTTCTTC.

The sample holds a few counts of this clone. The CDR3 reads CASKSRQGSSGNTIYF. The DNA for the CDR3 is TGTGCCAGCAAATCCAGACAGGGGAGCTCTGGAAACACCATATATTTT. The rearrangement links TRBV27 to TRBJ1-3; the match to TRBD1 covers 8 bases. This CDR3 has 16 residues. Looked up from germline, CDR1 is MNHEY and CDR2 is SMNVEV (reference sequence). V shed 7 bases, J shed 0 bases, and the junction held 8 bases outside the gene matches.

The chain is built from TRBV6-6 and TRBJ1-2, with 9 bases lining up with TRBD1. From germline, CDR1 is MNHNY and CDR2 SVGAGI (reference sequence). The CDR3 spans 14 residues. J gave up 3 bases and V 4 bases, and 3 bases lay outside the gene matches. Here the CDR3 DNA reads TGTGCCAGCAGTTCGGACAGGGGTTACTATGGCTACACCTTC. Translated, it gives CASSSDRGYYGYTF.

The V gene is TRBV18, the J gene TRBJ2-5; no reliable D call. The germline V gene encodes CDR1 KGHSH and CDR2 LQKENI. V lost 2 bases and J lost 0, with 10 bases in between. This CDR3 is built from 15 residues. In DNA form, the CDR3 reads TGTGCCAGCTCACCATCATTCGCAGACCAAGAGACCCAGTACTTC. Translating it yields CASSPSFADQETQYF.

The chain carries TRBV11-2 and TRBJ2-1; tentative D call: TRBD1 (6 bases). Trimming shortened V by 5 bases and J by 0 bases, and 11 bases separated the two germline ends. Germline V CDR1 and CDR2: SGHAT, FQNNGV. This CDR3 is 15 amino acids long. In DNA, the CDR3 is TGTGCCAGCAGCGCGGACAGAGGCTCCTACAATGAGCAGTTCTTC. Encoded protein: CASSADRGSYNEQFF.

This chain uses TRBV6-6 with TRBJ2-3; 9 nucleotides match TRBD1. The CDR3 contains 16 residues. Germline CDR1 is MNHNY and CDR2 is SVGAGI (reference sequence). V shed 2 bases, J shed 5 bases, and the junction held 8 bases outside the gene matches. The CDR3 is CASSYKTGGYLDTQYF. CDR3 DNA: TGTGCCAGCAGTTACAAGACAGGGGGTTATCTAGATACGCAGTATTTT.

The CDR3 coding sequence is TGTGCCAGCATGGGACAGTACAATCAGCCCCAGCATTTT. The encoded protein is CASMGQYNQPQHF. V is TRBV2 and J is TRBJ1-5, with 7 bases matching TRBD1. The CDR3 runs 13 residues. CDR1 SNHLY and CDR2 FYNNEI come from the germline V gene. Germline trimming cut 7 bases from V and 3 bases from J; bases unmatched to any gene: 3. Full variable domain (outside the CDR3, taken from reference TRBV2 and TRBJ1-5): EPEVTQTPSHQVTQMGQEVILRCVPISNHLYFYWYRQILGQKVEFLVSFYNNEISEKSEIFDDQFSVERPDGSNFTLKIRSTKLEDSAMYFCASMGQYNQPQHFGDGTRLSIL.

This clone has just one count. CDR3 loop: CASSPSGGRTEAFF. The DNA of the CDR3 is TGTGCCAGCTCACCTTCCGGGGGGCGGACTGAAGCTTTCTTT. The chain has TRBV18 and TRBJ1-1, with a possible D match to TRBD1 (6 bases). Germline V gene data show CDR1 as KGHSH and CDR2 as LQKENI. The CDR3 length is 14 residues. V was cut by 3 bases and J by 5 bases, with 13 bases left in between.

The chain is built from TRBV18 and TRBJ1-4; D remains unclear. From germline, CDR1 is KGHSH and CDR2 LQKENI. This CDR3 has 16 residues. Trimming removed 3 bases at V and 4 bases at J, with 15 bases between. The CDR3 reads CASSPYPAGSNEKLFF. The CDR3 DNA reads TGTGCCAGCTCACCTTACCCAGCGGGAAGTAATGAAAAACTGTTTTTT.

This clone came up once. The chain recombines TRBV4-1 with TRBJ1-2; no clear D gene. CDR1 is MGHRA and CDR2 is YSYEKL in the germline V gene. CDR3 length: 13 residues. Trimming stripped 2 bases from V and 4 bases from J, with 8 bases between. The CDR3 nucleotides read TGCGCCAGCAGCCAACAGGATAGCTATGGCTACACCTTC. The encoded protein is CASSQQDSYGYTF.

The chain combines TRBV5-1 with TRBJ2-1; TRBD1 aligns across 9 bases. The CDR3 has 13 residues. Germline-derived CDR1 and CDR2 are SGHRS and YFSETQ. Trimming at V came to 4 bases and at J to 9 bases, leaving 5 bases not matched to a gene. CDR3 bases: TGCGCCAGCAGCCCGGGACAGGGAAGTGAGCAGTTCTTC. It translates to CASSPGQGSEQFF.

This clone turned up a few times. This chain joins TRBV19 and TRBJ1-6, with D possibly TRBD1 on 6 matching bases. The CDR3 contains 14 residues. The germline V gene encodes CDR1 LNHDA and CDR2 SQIVND (reference sequence). The V end was cut by 3 bases, the J end by 10 bases, with 13 bases between. The CDR3 reads CASSILPGDSPLHF. CDR3 bases: TGTGCCAGTAGTATTTTGCCAGGGGACTCACCCCTCCACTTT.

The V call is TRBV5-4, the J call TRBJ1-2, with 7 bases lining up with TRBD1. CDR3 length equals 15 residues. From germline, CDR1 is SGHNT and CDR2 YYREEE (reference sequence). The trim removed 3 bases at V and 3 bases at J, leaving 8 bases unmatched. CDR3 residues: CASSSQGSPYYGYTF. The CDR3 DNA is TGTGCCAGCAGCTCACAGGGGAGCCCTTACTATGGCTACACCTTC. The entire variable domain, with the rest obtained from reference TRBV5-4 and TRBJ1-2, is as follows: ETGVTQSPTHLIKTRGQQVTLRCSSQSGHNTVSWYQQALGQGPQFIFQYYREEENGRGNFPPRFSGLQFPNYSSELNVNALELDDSALYLCASSSQGSPYYGYTFGSGTRLTVV.

CDR3: CASSWGQGGEAFF. As DNA, the CDR3 is TGTGCCAGCAGTTGGGGACAGGGAGGTGAAGCTTTCTTT. This rearrangement joins TRBV6-6 to TRBJ1-1, with TRBD1 identical over 9 bases. V was clipped by 4 bases and J by 7 bases; unmatched bases: 4. The germline V gene encodes CDR1 MNHNY and CDR2 SVGAGI (reference sequence). The CDR3 runs 13 residues.

The V and J genes are TRBV28 and TRBJ2-3, with TRBD2 matching 13 bases. Germline-derived CDR1 and CDR2 are MDHEN and SYDVKM. The CDR3 is 16 amino acids. The J segment lost 1 base and the V segment lost 5 bases, leaving 3 bases of the junction unmatched. The CDR3 sequence is CASSHGLAGGTDTQYF. CDR3 DNA sequence: TGTGCCAGCAGTCACGGACTAGCGGGGGGCACAGATACGCAGTATTTT.

The V and J genes are TRBV11-2 and TRBJ2-1; 10 bases fit TRBD2. Germline V lookup: CDR1 SGHAT, CDR2 FQNNGV. The V gene end was trimmed by 5 bases and the J gene end by 9 bases; junction bases not matched to a gene: 10. The CDR3 totals 15 residues. CDR3 residues: CASSGSGGALGEQFF. The CDR3 DNA follows: TGTGCCAGCAGCGGAAGCGGGGGGGCCTTGGGTGAGCAGTTCTTC. Using reference TRBV11-2 and TRBJ2-1 for the parts outside the CDR3, the full variable domain is EAGVAQSPRYKIIEKRQSVAFWCNPISGHATLYWYQQILGQGPKLLIQFQNNGVVDDSQLPKDRFSAERLKGVDSTLKIQPAKLEDSAVYLCASSGSGGALGEQFFGPGTRLTVL.

This chain uses TRBV27 with TRBJ1-2; perhaps TRBD1 as D (6 bases). The V end lost 4 bases, the J end lost 8 bases, and 11 bases lay between the germline ends. Germline CDR1 MNHEY, CDR2 SMNVEV (reference sequence). The CDR3 extends over 12 amino acids. The CDR3 DNA is TGTGCCAGCAGTTCAGGGGCGGGCGGCTACACCTTC. Its protein is CASSSGAGGYTF.

This chain links TRBV21-1 with TRBJ2-7; no DNA check was done on the table's D call, TRBD1. TRBV21-1 is termed a pseudogene. The CDR3 length is 14 residues. The CDR3 DNA reads as TGTGCCAGCAGTCCGACAGGGGGCGCCTACGAGCAGTACTTC. This translates into CASSPTGGAYEQYF.

The chain has TRBV19 and TRBJ1-1, with a tentative D call TRBD1 (6 bases). The CDR3 is 13 amino acids. The germline V gene has CDR1 LNHDA and CDR2 SQIVND (reference sequence). The V end was cut by 6 bases, the J end by 5 bases, with 13 bases between. CDR3 in DNA: TGTGCCAGTAGGAACAGGGAACTGACTGAAGCTTTCTTT. This codes for CASRNRELTEAFF. The complete variable domain, with remaining parts taken from reference TRBV19 and TRBJ1-1, reads DGGITQSPKYLFRKEGQNVTLSCEQNLNHDAMYWYRQDPGQGLRLIYYSQIVNDFQKGDIAEGYSVSREKKESFPLTVTSAQKNPTAFYLCASRNRELTEAFFGQGTRLTVV.

This clone appeared a single time. The J gene is TRBJ2-3, the V gene TRBV6-6; possible D gene TRBD2, 6 bases. Germline V CDR1 and CDR2: MNHNY, SVGAGI (reference sequence). With 0 bases removed from V and 0 bases from J, the gap between germline ends came to 10 bases. There are 16 residues in the CDR3. CDR3 nucleotides: TGTGCCAGCAGTTACTCGGCGGGGCTTAGCACAGATACGCAGTATTTT. Amino acids: CASSYSAGLSTDTQYF.

The chain has TRBV5-1 and TRBJ2-3, with D possibly being TRBD2 (6 bases). V was shortened by 4 bases and J by 4 bases, with 10 bases between the two germline ends. CDR3 length: 13 amino acids. From germline, CDR1 is SGHRS and CDR2 YFSETQ. CDR3 amino acids: CASSPSGADTQYF. The CDR3 coding sequence is TGCGCCAGCAGCCCCTCGGGGGCAGATACGCAGTATTTT.

The gene calls are TRBV5-1 and TRBJ2-7; tentatively, D is TRBD2 (6 bases). The CDR3 covers 14 residues. From germline, CDR1 is SGHRS and CDR2 YFSETQ. Trimming took 7 bases from V and 1 from J, leaving 15 bases between them. CDR3 amino acids: CASRLGEASYEQYF. The CDR3 coding sequence is TGCGCCAGCCGTTTGGGGGAGGCTTCCTACGAGCAGTACTTC.

This clone appeared a few times. V gene TRBV12-3 or TRBV12-4 combines with J gene TRBJ1-2; TRBD1 matches 10 bases. There are 13 residues in the CDR3. J gave up 3 bases and V 10 bases, and 5 bases lay outside the gene matches. CDR3 DNA sequence: TGTGCCACCTCGGGACAGGGGTACTATGGCTACACCTTC. Translating gives CATSGQGYYGYTF.

The genes are TRBV12-5 and TRBJ2-2; 10 nucleotides align to TRBD2. Germline lookup yields CDR1 LGHNT and CDR2 FRNRAP. The CDR3 is made up of 18 amino acids. Trimming at V came to 6 bases and at J to 5 bases, leaving 15 bases not matched to a gene. CDR3 DNA sequence: TGTGCTAGTGGCCCTCGGGTAGCGGGGGGATATCGGACCGGGGAGCTGTTTTTT. This codes for CASGPRVAGGYRTGELFF. Full variable domain (rest looked up from reference TRBV12-5 and TRBJ2-2): DARVTQTPRHKVTEMGQEVTMRCQPILGHNTVFWYRQTMMQGLELLAYFRNRAPLDDSGMPKDRFSAEMPDATLATLKIQPSEPRDSAVYFCASGPRVAGGYRTGELFFGEGSRLTVL.

The chain joins TRBV27 to TRBJ1-2; 9 bases agree with TRBD1. With 6 bases clipped from V and 6 bases from J, the junction kept 8 bases outside the gene matches. The CDR3 has 14 amino acids. Germline V gene sequence: CDR1 MNHEY, CDR2 SMNVEV (reference sequence). DNA for the CDR3: TGTGCCAGCAGCCCCGGGACAGGGAGTAATGGCTACACCTTC. Translating it yields CASSPGTGSNGYTF.

In this sample, this clone turned up once. The J gene is TRBJ1-2, the V gene TRBV9; no firm D call. V was pared by 4 bases and J by 4 bases, with 17 bases between. Germline CDR1 reads SGDLS; CDR2 reads YYNGEE. The CDR3 is 15 residues long. CDR3 loop: CASSPEVDVSYGYTF. CDR3 sequence (DNA): TGTGCCAGCAGCCCCGAGGTCGATGTCTCCTATGGCTACACCTTC.

The chain recombines TRBV29-1 with TRBJ2-7; 7 positions match TRBD1. The CDR3 runs to 13 residues. The ends lost 5 bases at V and 3 bases at J; junction bases unmatched: 7. CDR1 is SQVTM, CDR2 ANQGSEA, per germline. In nucleotides, the CDR3 is TGCAGCGTTATCTCCGGGACAGACTACGAGCAGTACTTC. Its protein product is CSVISGTDYEQYF.

The chain is built from TRBV21-1 and TRBJ1-2; no check of the table's D call, TRBD1, against the DNA was made. TRBV21-1 counts as a pseudogene. This CDR3 comprises 17 residues. CDR3 coding DNA: TGTGCCAGCAGCAAAAGGGAAGGGGTCTCAGCTTATGGTGGCTACACCTTC. This translates into CASSKREGVSAYGGYTF.

This chain joins TRBV11-3 and TRBJ2-2, with TRBD2 matching over 9 bases. Per the germline V gene, CDR1 is SGHNT and CDR2 is YENEEA. The V and J ends lost 3 bases and 2 bases, in that order; junction bases with no gene match: 1. The CDR3 length is 15 residues. CDR3 region: CASSLTSGNTGELFF. The CDR3 DNA is TGTGCCAGCAGCTTGACTAGCGGTAACACCGGGGAGCTGTTTTTT. The whole variable domain, filled in from reference TRBV11-3 and TRBJ2-2, reads EAGVVQSPRYKIIEKKQPVAFWCNPISGHNTLYWYLQNLGQGPELLIRYENEEAVDDSQLPKDRFSAERLKGVDSTLKIQPAELGDSAVYLCASSLTSGNTGELFFGEGSRLTVL.